Sequencing of this T cell receptor beta chain was carried out in a study of identifying expanded T cells in peripheral blood. The study's findings and limits: Two-week clone count variance significantly increased as total template count grew. Technical replicates showed roughly 1.2 changed clones; roughly two weeks 15 to 20; four weeks 19.

This clone was seen a single time. The antigen remains unidentified. Collection occurred without any documented infections or immune events in donors. Only in-frame clones appear in the TCRdb table, and some are missing; sequencing was by immunoSEQ multiplex PCR. This table has more than 45,000 clones, approximately 90% appearing once. CDR1 and CDR2 from the germline V gene are MNHGY and SVAAGI. Trimming cost V 4 bases and J 7 bases; bases outside gene matches: 11. The CDR3 is made up of 15 amino acids. The sequencing sample was made of blood. This TCR came from a person aged 18-70 years in good health. The chain recombines TRBV6-9 with TRBJ2-7, with 9 bases aligning to TRBD1. The CDR3 is CASSFGEQGAGEQYF. DNA for the CDR3: TGTGCCAGCAGTTTCGGGGAACAGGGGGCTGGGGAGCAGTACTTC.